The 5 T cell receptor beta chains below come from one sample, sequenced in a study of PD-1 blockade in classical Hodgkin lymphoma. Some clones are missing from TCRdb's copy, which holds only in-frame ones; the method was immunoSEQ multiplex PCR. Found here are around 16,000 clones, roughly 79% of them singletons; the top ten hold under 2%. Specified time point: cycle 4 day 1 (C4D1), after five to seven weeks of nivolumab. The patients all showed relapse after autologous stem cell transplantation, while their brentuximab vedotin exposure varied. Isolation of CD4+ T cells from thawed PBMCs was performed by magnetic negative selection. Sequencing was performed on CD4+ T cells from blood, taken before the fourth cycle of nivolumab. The receptors stem from a human donor with classical Hodgkin lymphoma.

This sequence joins TRBV18 and TRBJ2-7; the match to TRBD1 covers 10 bases. V dropped 3 bases and J dropped 4; count of bases not matched to a gene: 9. Germline lookup yields CDR1 KGHSH and CDR2 LQKENI. The CDR3 sequence is 16 residues long. For the CDR3, the DNA is TGTGCCAGCTCACCTCTTGGACAGGGGGTGACGTACGAGCAGTACTTC. It specifies CASSPLGQGVTYEQYF.

The J gene is TRBJ2-5, the V gene TRBV29-1; a possible D gene is TRBD1 (6 bases). Germline V lookup: CDR1 SQVTM, CDR2 ANQGSEA. This CDR3 region has 13 residues. The V end was cut by 7 bases, the J end by 2 bases, with 14 bases between. As DNA, the CDR3 is TGCAGCGCGTCCGGGACAAGACAAGAGACCCAGTACTTC. It translates to CSASGTRQETQYF.

V and J are TRBV4-1 and TRBJ1-6; weak D call: TRBD1 (6 bases). There are 18 residues in the CDR3. Trimming took 3 bases from V and 4 from J, leaving 19 bases between them. CDR1 and CDR2 from the germline V gene are MGHRA and YSYEKL. The CDR3 protein is CASSHDQGKGRYNSPLHF. The CDR3 DNA follows: TGCGCCAGCAGCCATGACCAGGGGAAGGGGAGGTATAATTCACCCCTCCACTTT.

V and J are TRBV29-1 and TRBJ1-1; D remains unclear. CDR3 size: 12 residues. Germline V gene sequence: CDR1 SQVTM, CDR2 ANQGSEA. V was clipped by 6 bases and J by 1 base, with 9 bases between them. The CDR3 DNA follows: TGCAGCGTGGGAATCCAGAACACTGAAGCTTTCTTT. As protein: CSVGIQNTEAFF.

The chain links TRBV11-3 to TRBJ2-3; tentatively, D is TRBD2 (6 bases). V shed 2 bases and J shed 4 bases, with 10 bases lying between them. Germline values: CDR1 SGHNT, CDR2 YENEEA. This CDR3 has 14 residues. The CDR3 is CASSLRGKADTQYF. The CDR3 nucleotides read TGTGCCAGCAGCTTACGGGGGAAAGCAGATACGCAGTATTTT. Drawing the rest from reference TRBV11-3 and TRBJ2-3, the complete variable domain is EAGVVQSPRYKIIEKKQPVAFWCNPISGHNTLYWYLQNLGQGPELLIRYENEEAVDDSQLPKDRFSAERLKGVDSTLKIQPAELGDSAVYLCASSLRGKADTQYFGPGTRLTVL.